The rows below give T cell receptor beta chains drawn from one sample of a study of shared clonotypes between healthy human individuals. The method was immunoSEQ multiplex PCR; TCRdb's version includes in-frame clones alone and lacks a portion of them. The sample has a few hundred thousand clones, 65% to 70% seen once; the top ten hold over 8.5%. Sequenced: memory CD4+ T cells sorted from blood. These receptors came from a man younger than 40 in good health. Both conserved end residues are part of each CDR3. D genes are given only for firm matches. Not every row has a clone size; where given, it reads once, few, many or a size class.

d_call: .
j_call: TRBJ1-5
v_call: TRBV5-4
clone_size: .
cdr3_aa: CASSVRGENQPQHF
cdr3_nt: TGTGCCAGCAGCGTACGGGGCGAGAATCAGCCCCAGCATTTT

d_call: .
j_call: TRBJ2-5
v_call: TRBV7-5
clone_size: .
cdr3_aa: CVRSLHRGQETQYF
cdr3_nt: TGTGTCAGAAGCTTGCACAGGGGGCAGGAGACCCAGTACTTC

d_call: TRBD2
j_call: TRBJ2-3
v_call: TRBV9
clone_size: .
cdr3_aa: CASSVGGAGVTDTQYF
cdr3_nt: TGTGCCAGCAGCGTGGGGGGAGCGGGAGTTACAGATACGCAGTATTTT

d_call: TRBD1
j_call: TRBJ2-2
v_call: TRBV7-7
clone_size: .
cdr3_aa: CASSLQGAGELFF
cdr3_nt: TGTGCTAGCAGTTTACAGGGGGCCGGGGAGCTGTTTTTT

d_call: TRBD2
j_call: TRBJ2-3
v_call: TRBV4-3
clone_size: .
cdr3_aa: CASSQEIRRSGEGAGNTQYF
cdr3_nt: TGCGCCAGCAGCCAAGAAATAAGGAGGAGCGGGGAAGGGGCGGGAAATACGCAGTATTTT

d_call: TRBD1
j_call: TRBJ1-2
v_call: TRBV19
clone_size: .
cdr3_aa: CASSLETGLYGYTF
cdr3_nt: TGTGCCAGTAGCCTGGAGACAGGGCTCTATGGCTACACCTTC

d_call: .
j_call: TRBJ2-3
v_call: TRBV28
clone_size: once
cdr3_aa: CASIDSGTSTDTQYF
cdr3_nt: TGTGCCAGCATCGATAGCGGAACGAGCACAGATACGCAGTATTTT

d_call: TRBD2
j_call: TRBJ2-1
v_call: TRBV2
clone_size: .
cdr3_aa: CASRPGGWEQFF
cdr3_nt: TGTGCCAGCAGGCCGGGGGGATGGGAGCAGTTCTTC

d_call: .
j_call: TRBJ2-5
v_call: TRBV9
clone_size: .
cdr3_aa: CASSVGAYQETQYF
cdr3_nt: TGTGCCAGCAGCGTAGGTGCATACCAAGAGACCCAGTACTTC

d_call: .
j_call: TRBJ2-3
v_call: TRBV2
clone_size: .
cdr3_aa: CASMGGSTDTQYF
cdr3_nt: TGTGCCAGCATGGGCGGAAGCACAGATACGCAGTATTTT

d_call: .
j_call: TRBJ2-7
v_call: TRBV9
clone_size: many
cdr3_aa: CASSPQPGPTYEQYF
cdr3_nt: TGTGCCAGCAGCCCCCAACCGGGACCGACCTACGAGCAGTACTTC

d_call: .
j_call: TRBJ1-2
v_call: TRBV10-3
clone_size: .
cdr3_aa: CAISSGDYGYTF
cdr3_nt: TGTGCCATCTCATCGGGGGACTATGGCTACACCTTC

d_call: TRBD2
j_call: TRBJ2-7
v_call: TRBV7-9
clone_size: .
cdr3_aa: CASSLDLAGFEQYF
cdr3_nt: TGTGCCAGCAGCTTAGACCTAGCGGGATTCGAGCAGTACTTC

d_call: TRBD1
j_call: TRBJ2-1
v_call: TRBV11-3
clone_size: .
cdr3_aa: CASSLKQGGEQFF
cdr3_nt: TGTGCCAGCAGCTTAAAACAGGGGGGAGAGCAGTTCTTC

d_call: .
j_call: TRBJ2-7
v_call: TRBV11-3
clone_size: .
cdr3_aa: CASSPSDNSYEQYF
cdr3_nt: TGTGCCAGCAGCCCGTCGGACAACTCCTACGAGCAGTACTTC

d_call: .
j_call: TRBJ2-5
v_call: TRBV5-1
clone_size: .
cdr3_aa: CASSANLRETQYF
cdr3_nt: TGCGCCAGCAGCGCCAACCTTAGGGAGACCCAGTACTTC

d_call: TRBD1
j_call: TRBJ1-4
v_call: TRBV27
clone_size: once
cdr3_aa: CASRDRMIGKLFF
cdr3_nt: TGTGCCAGCCGGGACAGGATGATAGGAAAACTGTTTTTT